Listed below are T cell receptor beta chains from one sample, sequenced in a study of cytotoxic CD8 clonotypes in ibrutinib-treated CLL. Libraries were prepared by immunoSEQ multiplex PCR; TCRdb keeps only in-frame clonotypes and omits some of them. Among some 200,000 clones listed, about four fifths were seen once. The specimen comprised PBMCs, sampled after 12 months of ibrutinib treatment. The source is a human donor with chronic lymphocytic leukemia. The CDR3 runs from the conserved cysteine through the conserved F or W. A D gene is named only where the DNA matches it firmly. Rows give clone size only sometimes, using once, few, many, or a class for an expanded clone.

V gene	D gene	clone size	J gene	CDR3 DNA	CDR3 protein
TRBV11-2	NA	NA	TRBJ2-5	TGTGCCAGCAGCTTAGGGGCTCGGCAGGGAGGAGAGACCCAGTACTTC	CASSLGARQGGETQYF
TRBV30	NA	NA	TRBJ1-3	TGTGCCTGGAGTGTACTGGGGGGAAACACCATATATTTT	CAWSVLGGNTIYF
TRBV7-2	TRBD2	NA	TRBJ2-3	TGTGCCAGCAGCTTAGCCCCGTACGGGGGGGGCACAGATACGCAGTATTTT	CASSLAPYGGGTDTQYF
TRBV5-6	NA	NA	TRBJ2-3	TGTGCCAGCAGCTTCAAACAGGGATCCGGCACAGATACGCAGTATTTT	CASSFKQGSGTDTQYF
TRBV5-1	NA	NA	TRBJ2-3	TGCGCCAGCAGCTTGGCCGGAATAACCACAGATACGCAGTATTTT	CASSLAGITTDTQYF
TRBV6-6	NA	NA	TRBJ1-6	TGTGCCAGCAGTTACTCGACCGGTGCTAATTCACCCCTCCACTTT	CASSYSTGANSPLHF
TRBV4-1	NA	NA	TRBJ2-7	TGCGCCAGCAGCCAAGCAGGGCTCCCTGTCTACGAGCAGTACTTC	CASSQAGLPVYEQYF
TRBV7-6	NA	NA	TRBJ1-2	TGTGCCAGCAGCCAATATCAACCCCTAGGGGACTATGGCTACACCTTC	CASSQYQPLGDYGYTF
TRBV30	TRBD1	NA	TRBJ1-1	TGTGCCTGGAGTATCGTGGACAGGGAAGTTGAAGCTTTCTTT	CAWSIVDREVEAFF
TRBV7-6	NA	NA	TRBJ2-5	TGTGCCAGCAGCTTCGGGTCACAAGAGACCCAGTACTTC	CASSFGSQETQYF
TRBV4-1	NA	NA	TRBJ1-4	TGCGCCAGCAGCCAAGGACCTCGGACAGCCGATGAAAAACTGTTTTTT	CASSQGPRTADEKLFF
TRBV4-1	NA	NA	TRBJ2-3	TGCGCCAGCATGGGTTCGGATACGCAGTATTTT	CASMGSDTQYF
TRBV4-1	TRBD1	NA	TRBJ2-6	TGCGCCAGCAGCCAGTACGGGACAGGGCTATTCTCTGGGGCCAACGTCCTGACTTTC	CASSQYGTGLFSGANVLTF
TRBV19	NA	NA	TRBJ1-1	TGTGCCAGTAGTATCTCTCAGGGGAGCACTGAAGCTTTCTTT	CASSISQGSTEAFF
TRBV6-5	NA	NA	TRBJ1-3	TGTGCCAGCAGTCCGACAAATTTCGTTGGAAACACCATATATTTT	CASSPTNFVGNTIYF
TRBV5-4	TRBD2	NA	TRBJ2-1	TGTGCCAGCAGCTCTAGCGGGAGCCCCTCCTACAATGAGCAGTTCTTC	CASSSSGSPSYNEQFF
TRBV6-1	NA	NA	TRBJ1-3	TGTGCCAGCAGTGAGACAGCTGGAAACACCATATATTTT	CASSETAGNTIYF
TRBV27	NA	NA	TRBJ1-3	TGTGCCAGCAGTTTTGGGCATCCCAGCTCTGGAAACACCATATATTTT	CASSFGHPSSGNTIYF
TRBV11-3	TRBD2	NA	TRBJ2-7	TGTGCCAGCAGCCTCGGGGGGGACCCCTCCTACGAGCAGTACTTC	CASSLGGDPSYEQYF
TRBV30	NA	NA	TRBJ2-5	TGTGCCTGGAGTTCTAAGCCGGGCTACAAGGAAGAGACCCAGTACTTC	CAWSSKPGYKEETQYF
TRBV28	TRBD1	few	TRBJ1-2	TGTGCCAGCAGTTCCCCCGGGACAGGGTTGAATGGCTACACCTTC	CASSSPGTGLNGYTF
TRBV4-1	TRBD2	few	TRBJ2-1	TGCGCCAGCCGACTACAAGGGGCTAGCGGAGGGAATGAGCAGTTCTTC	CASRLQGASGGNEQFF
TRBV15	NA	NA	TRBJ1-1	TGTGCCACCAGCACCGAGGATTTTGGCACTGAAGCTTTCTTT	CATSTEDFGTEAFF
TRBV27	TRBD1	NA	TRBJ1-1	TGTGCCAGCAGTTTGGGAGGGGGCTGGGCTCAAGAAGCTTTCTTT	CASSLGGGWAQEAFF
TRBV28	NA	NA	TRBJ2-7	TGTGCCAGCAGTTGGGGGCCGAAGGGGTGGGTTCTTTCCTACGAGCAGTACTTC	CASSWGPKGWVLSYEQYF
TRBV6-5	NA	few	TRBJ2-7	TGTGCCAGCAGCCAGGGGGGGAGTCTGAACGAGCAGTACTTC	CASSQGGSLNEQYF
TRBV6-5	NA	NA	TRBJ1-2	TGTGCCAGCAGCCAACATCGCCAAGGAATCTATGGCTACACCTTC	CASSQHRQGIYGYTF
TRBV28	NA	NA	TRBJ1-1	TGTGCCAGCAGTTTGACCCGCATGAACACTGAAGCTTTCTTT	CASSLTRMNTEAFF
TRBV14	NA	NA	TRBJ2-3	TGTGCCAGCAGCCAAGGAGGGGGGAGCACAGATACGCAGTATTTT	CASSQGGGSTDTQYF
TRBV5-1	TRBD1	NA	TRBJ1-1	TGCGCCAGCAGCTGGACTCAGGGGGACGCTGAAGCTTTCTTT	CASSWTQGDAEAFF
TRBV11-2	NA	NA	TRBJ1-1	TGTGCCAGCAGCTCCTATATGACAGGCGGAAAATTT	CASSSYMTGGKF
TRBV27	NA	once	TRBJ2-5	TGTGCCAGCGCCCGGAACTATGAAAACCAAGAGACCCAGTACTTC	CASARNYENQETQYF
TRBV7-7	NA	NA	TRBJ2-7	TGTGCCGCCCCCACTGGGGGGACCCACGAGCAGTACTTC	CAAPTGGTHEQYF
TRBV7-9	NA	once	TRBJ1-2	TGTGCCAGCAGCTTAGGAGCCGCGGTTGGGCGTTACACCTTC	CASSLGAAVGRYTF
TRBV10-3	TRBD2	few	TRBJ2-7	TGTGCCATCAGTGAGCTCAGCGGGGGAACCTACGAGCAGTACTTC	CAISELSGGTYEQYF
TRBV5-4	TRBD1	NA	TRBJ2-7	TGTGCCAGCAGGGGGCAGGGGGCGAGGGCCTACGAGCAGTACTTC	CASRGQGARAYEQYF
TRBV7-9	NA	NA	TRBJ2-7	TGTGCCAGCAGCTTAGATGCCCGGGGCCCCCGGGGACCCTACGAGCAGTACTTC	CASSLDARGPRGPYEQYF
TRBV29-1	NA	NA	TRBJ2-1	TGCAGCGTTCTGGGGATCTCCTACAATGAGCAGTTCTTC	CSVLGISYNEQFF
TRBV9	NA	NA	TRBJ1-5	TGTGCCAGCAGCGAAGGACAGTTCAATCAGCCCCAGCATTTT	CASSEGQFNQPQHF
TRBV4-2	NA	NA	TRBJ1-6	TGTGCCAGCAGCCAATTGGGGCCCGGAGAGGTCTCACCCCTCCACTTT	CASSQLGPGEVSPLHF
TRBV19	TRBD1	NA	TRBJ1-4	TGTGCCAGTAGTATTTTGGGACAGGGGATCGAAAAACTGTTTTTT	CASSILGQGIEKLFF
TRBV30	NA	NA	TRBJ1-2	TGTGCCTGGAGTGTAACAGGGTTCTATGGCTACACCTTC	CAWSVTGFYGYTF
TRBV5-1	TRBD1	NA	TRBJ1-3	TGCGCCAGCAGCCAGGACAGGGCCACCTCTGGAAACACCATATATTTT	CASSQDRATSGNTIYF
TRBV7-8	NA	NA	TRBJ2-5	TGTGCCAGCAGCTTGAATAGGGCTGAGGAGACCCAGTACTTC	CASSLNRAEETQYF
TRBV19	TRBD1	NA	TRBJ1-2	TGTGCCAGCACAGTGGGACAGGGGATCGGCGGCTACACCTTC	CASTVGQGIGGYTF
TRBV28	NA	NA	TRBJ1-1	TGTGCCAGCAGTTTAGACCTCGACAGCCAGAACACTGAAGCTTTCTTT	CASSLDLDSQNTEAFF
TRBV7-6	TRBD2	NA	TRBJ2-7	TGTGCCAGCAGCTTAAGCGGGAGGGTAGGCAACGAGCAGTACTTC	CASSLSGRVGNEQYF
TRBV12-5	NA	NA	TRBJ2-1	TGTGCTAGTGGTTTGGAGGGGGGAGCGGTCAATGAGCAGTTCTTC	CASGLEGGAVNEQFF
TRBV28	NA	NA	TRBJ2-3	TGTGCCACCCTGAGGGCCAATGCCTGGGATACGCAGTATTTT	CATLRANAWDTQYF